A single sample gave rise to the 24 T cell receptor beta chains below, sequenced in a study. TCRdb re-called the RT-PCR reads with MiXCR, one entry per CDR3 protein. Among approximately 300 distinct CDR3 sequences listed, approximately 80% were seen once. Source material: memory CD4+ T cells from salivary gland. The source is a female donor with primary Sjogren's syndrome.

In the case of this clonotype: This beta chain slipped into a library made for alpha chains as a stray read, so its size is not meaningful. CDR3 residues: CASSLAGETQYF. CDR3 sequence (DNA): TGTGCCAGCAGCTTGGCCGGGGAGACCCAGTACTTC. The gene calls are TRBV5-6 and TRBJ2-5, with unresolved D. This CDR3 comprises 12 residues. Germline V gene sequence: CDR1 SGHDT, CDR2 YYEEEE. V was cut by 0 bases and J by 5 bases, with 5 bases left in between.

To note about this clonotype: This beta chain is off target for a library built for alpha chains, so its abundance means little. The V and J genes are TRBV5-1 and TRBJ2-2; TRBD2 is a possible D gene (6 bases). The ends were cut back, 7 bases at V and 4 bases at J, with 20 bases in the middle. The CDR3 has 16 residues. Germline CDR1 and CDR2: SGHRS and YFSETQ. The CDR3 DNA sequence: TGCGCCAGCTCCTATATGAGCGGGCGCCTCACCGGGGAGCTGTTTTTT. Its protein is CASSYMSGRLTGELFF.

As concerns this clonotype: This beta chain appears as a stray read in a library generated for alpha chains; its size is not informative. The chain is built from TRBV5-4 and TRBJ2-7, with 12 bases identical to TRBD2. This CDR3 is built from 18 residues. The germline V gene encodes CDR1 SGHNT and CDR2 YYREEE (reference sequence). V trimming: 4 bases; J trimming: 4 bases; junction bases outside the gene matches: 15. This chain's CDR3 is CASSRGQGGLAGSYEQYF. CDR3 nucleotides: TGTGCCAGCAGCCGCGGACAGGGCGGACTAGCGGGAAGTTACGAGCAGTACTTC.

With regard to this clonotype: The size of this beta chain means little, since it is a stray read in a library made for alpha chains. The chain combines TRBV10-3 with TRBJ2-7, with 10 nucleotides matching TRBD1. Germline-derived CDR1 and CDR2 are ENHRY and SYGVKD. The CDR3 is 14 residues long. V was clipped by 9 bases and J by 4 bases; unmatched bases: 9. In DNA, the CDR3 is TGTGCCATGGCCCCGGGACAGGGGATGTACGAGCAGTACTTC. This encodes CAMAPGQGMYEQYF.

Turning to this clonotype: The size of this beta chain means little, since it is a stray read in a library made for alpha chains. The chain employs TRBV4-2 and TRBJ1-3; D perhaps matches TRBD1 (6 bases). CDR1 and CDR2 (germline): LGHNA, YNFKEQ. V lost 0 bases, J lost 5 bases, and 17 bases lay in between. The CDR3 is 17 residues long. CDR3: CASSQDTLQGLRNTIYF. As DNA, the CDR3 is TGTGCCAGCAGCCAAGATACATTACAGGGCCTCCGAAACACCATATATTTT.

Worth noting for this clonotype: Since it is a stray read in a library aimed at alpha chains, this beta chain has a size that is not meaningful. The rearrangement uses TRBV6-2 or TRBV6-3 and TRBJ2-7; possibly TRBD1 or TRBD2 for D (6 bases each). V was cut by 2 bases and J by 1 base, with 12 bases left in between. The CDR3 runs 15 residues. Germline V CDR1 and CDR2: MNHEY, SVGEGT. CDR3: CASSYGGRGSYEQYV. The CDR3 DNA reads TGTGCCAGCAGTTACGGGGGGCGCGGGTCCTACGAGCAGTACGTC.

Notes on this clonotype: Because the library targeted alpha chains, this beta chain is an off-target read whose size means little. This chain uses TRBV15 with TRBJ2-7; TRBD1 matches at 8 bases. Trimming cost V 3 bases and J 6 bases; bases outside gene matches: 4. The CDR3 is 13 residues long. The germline gives CDR1 LNHNV, CDR2 YYDKDF (reference sequence). The CDR3 region has the DNA TGTGCCACCAGCAGGGACAGGGAAAGCGAGCAGTACTTC. Its protein product is CATSRDRESEQYF.

Points on this clonotype: A library made for alpha chains picked up this beta chain off target, so its size means little. The chain uses TRBV24-1 and TRBJ2-1, with 7 positions matching TRBD1. The germline V gene encodes CDR1 KGHDR and CDR2 SFDVKD. J was trimmed by 6 bases and V by 7 bases; bases with no gene match: 5. The CDR3 runs 13 residues. This CDR3 is CATRGQDSNEQFF. For the CDR3, the DNA is TGTGCCACCAGAGGACAGGACTCCAATGAGCAGTTCTTC.

In regard to this clonotype: Because this beta chain is a stray read in a library intended to capture alpha chains, its abundance should not be given much weight. The chain joins TRBV12-3 or TRBV12-4 to TRBJ2-2, with no clear D. Trimming cost V 3 bases and J 7 bases, with 18 bases left between them. The CDR3 totals 16 residues. For the CDR3, the DNA is TGTGCCAGCAGTTTGGTTCCCGGTACATGGGGCGGGGAGCTGTTTTTT. Encoded protein: CASSLVPGTWGGELFF.

To note about this clonotype: This beta chain turned up in a library designed for alpha chains; as an off-target read, its abundance says little. The genes are TRBV5-4 and TRBJ1-2; 8 positions agree with TRBD1. Looked up from germline, CDR1 is SGHNT and CDR2 is YYREEE (reference sequence). V dropped 2 bases and J dropped 6; count of bases not matched to a gene: 9. The CDR3 contains 15 residues. The CDR3 sequence is CASSFSTDRGNGYTF. The CDR3 DNA sequence: TGTGCCAGCAGCTTCTCGACCGACAGGGGAAATGGCTACACCTTC.

About this clonotype itself: This beta chain is an unintended read in a library built for alpha chains; its size means little. The V call is TRBV24-1, the J call TRBJ2-1; a possible D gene is TRBD2 (5 bases). The CDR3 is 13 residues long. V was shortened by 1 base and J by 7 bases, with 7 bases between the two germline ends. Germline lookup yields CDR1 KGHDR and CDR2 SFDVKD. The CDR3 here is CATSDLPGNEQFF. CDR3 coding DNA: TGTGCCACCAGTGATTTACCGGGAAATGAGCAGTTCTTC.

As to this clonotype: Because this beta chain is a stray read in a library intended to capture alpha chains, its abundance should not be given much weight. This chain joins TRBV5-1 and TRBJ2-2; D perhaps matches TRBD2 (6 bases). Looked up from germline, CDR1 is SGHRS and CDR2 is YFSETQ. V dropped 0 bases and J dropped 6 bases, with 15 bases sitting between them. The CDR3 totals 16 residues. The CDR3: CASSLVGLPVAGELFF. The CDR3 coding sequence is TGCGCCAGCAGCTTGGTGGGACTTCCGGTCGCCGGGGAGCTGTTTTTT.

Comment on this clonotype: With the library built for alpha chains, this beta chain is off target and its frequency is not meaningful. The V gene is TRBV5-1, the J gene TRBJ2-1, with 12 bases identical to TRBD2. The J segment lost 10 bases and the V segment lost 0 bases, leaving 5 bases of the junction unmatched. This CDR3 region has 15 residues. Germline CDR1 and CDR2: SGHRS and YFSETQ. The CDR3 loop is CASSLELAGGSEQFF. Here the CDR3 DNA reads TGCGCCAGCAGCTTGGAACTAGCGGGGGGTAGCGAGCAGTTCTTC.

Remarks on this clonotype: This beta chain came through as a stray read in a library set up for alpha chains, and its size says little. J is TRBJ2-3 and V is TRBV6-5; no firm D call. The CDR3 consists of 11 residues. V was shortened by 2 bases and J by 5 bases, with 2 bases between the two germline ends. Looked up from germline, CDR1 is MNHEY and CDR2 is SVGAGI. CDR3 sequence (DNA): TGTGCCAGCAGTTACCTAGATACGCAGTATTTT. It translates to CASSYLDTQYF.

Concerning this clonotype itself: Found in a library prepared for alpha chains, this beta chain is an off-target read, and its abundance has little meaning. The gene calls are TRBV20-1 and TRBJ2-3; unclear D gene. Looked up from germline, CDR1 is DFQATT and CDR2 is SNEGSKA (reference sequence). The V and J ends lost 0 bases and 0 bases respectively, with 10 bases between them. CDR3 length equals 15 residues. CDR3 sequence (DNA): TGCAGTGCTAGAGATAACCGGCGTAGCACAGATACGCAGTATTTT. It yields the protein CSARDNRRSTDTQYF.

As to this clonotype: Being off target in a library aimed at alpha chains, this beta chain has a size of little meaning. The gene calls are TRBV5-1 and TRBJ2-7; 9 nucleotides match TRBD1. V dropped 4 bases and J dropped 5; count of bases not matched to a gene: 10. The V gene's germline CDR1 is SGHRS and CDR2 YFSETQ. CDR3 length equals 15 residues. CDR3 sequence: CASSQAGTGLHEQYF. CDR3 nucleotide sequence: TGCGCCAGCAGCCAAGCCGGGACAGGGCTCCACGAGCAGTACTTC.

This clonotype was observed a handful of times. Little can be read into the size of this beta chain, an off-target read in a library designed for alpha chains. The rearrangement joins TRBV20-1 to TRBJ2-1; 7 bases are shared with TRBD2. J was trimmed by 6 bases and V by 3 bases; bases with no gene match: 11. Germline CDR1 and CDR2: DFQATT and SNEGSKA (reference sequence). This CDR3 has 15 amino acids. CDR3 region: CSARKGPWEGNEQFF. CDR3 sequence (DNA): TGCAGTGCTAGGAAGGGACCCTGGGAGGGCAATGAGCAGTTCTTC.

With regard to this clonotype: Found in a library prepared for alpha chains, this beta chain is an off-target read, and its abundance has little meaning. The J gene is TRBJ2-3, the V gene TRBV10-3, with D possibly called TRBD1 or TRBD2 (5 bases each). Trimming removed 6 bases at V and 6 bases at J, with 22 bases between. Germline-derived CDR1 and CDR2 are ENHRY and SYGVKD. The CDR3 has 16 amino acids. CDR3 loop: CAIRDGTRAGADTQYF. CDR3 bases: TGTGCCATCAGGGATGGGACCAGGGCCGGCGCCGATACGCAGTATTTT.

About this clonotype: This beta chain is an unintended read in a library built for alpha chains; its size means little. The J gene is TRBJ2-7, the V gene TRBV20-1, with D possibly called TRBD1 or TRBD2 (5 bases each). Trimming removed 7 bases at V and 0 bases at J, with 13 bases between. The CDR3 covers 13 residues. Germline CDR1 reads DFQATT; CDR2 reads SNEGSKA (reference sequence). The CDR3 DNA follows: TGCAGTGTCGCTCCAGGGAGCTCCTACGAGCAGTACTTC. This encodes CSVAPGSSYEQYF.

This clonotype was observed a few times. Because this beta chain is a stray read in a library intended to capture alpha chains, its abundance should not be given much weight. This chain's CDR3 is CSASRGPVVSEQYF. The CDR3 coding sequence is TGCAGCGCCAGCAGGGGCCCGGTTGTTTCCGAGCAGTACTTC. The genes are TRBV29-1 and TRBJ2-7, with D perhaps matching TRBD1 (6 bases). The germline CDR1 and CDR2 sequences are SQVTM and ANQGSEA. Trimming removed 7 bases at V and 6 bases at J, with 22 bases between. This CDR3 region has 14 residues.

On this clonotype: The size of this beta chain means little, since it is a stray read in a library made for alpha chains. The chain is built from TRBV20-1 and TRBJ1-1; D perhaps matches TRBD1 (5 bases). Germline V gene lookup returns CDR1 DFQATT and CDR2 SNEGSKA (reference sequence). The CDR3 consists of 14 residues. V was shortened by 1 base and J by 1 base, with 10 bases between the two germline ends. The CDR3 reads CSARGGTGNTEAFF. The CDR3 nucleotides are TGCAGTGCTAGAGGGGGGACGGGGAACACTGAAGCTTTCTTT.

In regard to this clonotype: This beta chain represents an off-target read in a library built for alpha chains; its size is of limited meaning. This chain connects TRBV20-1 to TRBJ1-2, with D perhaps matching TRBD1 (5 bases). V was trimmed by 0 bases and J by 3 bases, leaving 14 bases between them. CDR1 and CDR2 (germline): DFQATT, SNEGSKA (reference sequence). The CDR3 consists of 15 residues. Written as DNA, the CDR3 is TGCAGTGCTAGAGATGCGGGGGGTATGGACTATGGCTACACCTTC. Protein sequence: CSARDAGGMDYGYTF.

This clonotype has just a few counts. This beta chain is an off-target read within a library intended for alpha chains, so its frequency means little. This sequence joins TRBV10-3 and TRBJ2-3; D is unclear. Trimming took 2 bases from V and 3 from J, leaving 6 bases between them. The CDR3 contains 13 residues. The germline V gene encodes CDR1 ENHRY and CDR2 SYGVKD. CDR3 protein: CAISEPLTDTQYF. The CDR3 nucleotides are TGTGCCATCAGTGAGCCCCTGACAGATACGCAGTATTTT.

This clonotype showed up just once. This beta chain lies outside the target of a library built for alpha chains; its clone size means little. The chain combines TRBV12-3 or TRBV12-4 with TRBJ2-1; a possible D gene is TRBD1 (6 bases). Trimming took off 3 bases at V and 8 bases at J, with 8 bases between the two ends. The CDR3 loop spans 12 amino acids. The CDR3, as DNA: TGTGCCAGCAGTTTTGGGGGCCATGAGCAGTTCTTC. This encodes CASSFGGHEQFF.